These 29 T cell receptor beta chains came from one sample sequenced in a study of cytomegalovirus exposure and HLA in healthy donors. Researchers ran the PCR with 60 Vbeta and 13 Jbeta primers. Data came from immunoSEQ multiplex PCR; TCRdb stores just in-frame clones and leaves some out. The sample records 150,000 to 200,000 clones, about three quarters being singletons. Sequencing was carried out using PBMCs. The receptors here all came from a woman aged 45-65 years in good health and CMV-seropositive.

CDR3 residues: CASSYWGQSNSPLHF. CDR3 DNA sequence: TGTGCCAGCAGTTACTGGGGCCAGTCTAATTCACCCCTCCACTTT. V usage is TRBV6-5 and J usage is TRBJ1-6, with a tentative D call TRBD1 (5 bases). V lost 1 base and J lost 6, with 10 bases in between. This CDR3 comprises 15 residues. In germline, CDR1 is MNHEY, CDR2 SVGAGI.

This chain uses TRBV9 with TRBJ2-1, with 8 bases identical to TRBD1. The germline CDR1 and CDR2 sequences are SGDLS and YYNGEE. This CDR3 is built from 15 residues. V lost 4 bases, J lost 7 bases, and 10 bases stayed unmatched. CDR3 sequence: CASSYGQGPGNEQFF. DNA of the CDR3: TGTGCCAGCAGCTATGGACAGGGTCCTGGGAATGAGCAGTTCTTC. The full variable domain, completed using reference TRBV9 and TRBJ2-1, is DSGVTQTPKHLITATGQRVTLRCSPRSGDLSVYWYQQSLDQGLQFLIQYYNGEERAKGNILERFSAQQFPDLHSELNLSSLELGDSALYFCASSYGQGPGNEQFFGPGTRLTVL.

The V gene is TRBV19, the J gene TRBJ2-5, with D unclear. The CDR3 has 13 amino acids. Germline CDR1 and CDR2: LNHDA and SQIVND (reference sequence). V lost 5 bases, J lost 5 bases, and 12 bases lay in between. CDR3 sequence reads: CASSWAGGETQYF. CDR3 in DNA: TGTGCCAGTAGTTGGGCAGGTGGGGAGACCCAGTACTTC.

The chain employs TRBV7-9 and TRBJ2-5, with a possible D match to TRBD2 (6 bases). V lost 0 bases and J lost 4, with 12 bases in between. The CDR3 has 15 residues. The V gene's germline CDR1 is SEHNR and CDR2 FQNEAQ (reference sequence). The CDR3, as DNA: TGTGCCAGCAGCTTAGCCGAGACTAGTGGAGAGACCCAGTACTTC. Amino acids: CASSLAETSGETQYF.

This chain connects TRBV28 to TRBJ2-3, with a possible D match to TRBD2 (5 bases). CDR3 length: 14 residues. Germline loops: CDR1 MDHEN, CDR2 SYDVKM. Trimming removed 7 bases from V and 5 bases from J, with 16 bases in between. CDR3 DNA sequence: TGTGCCAGCACTACACCCAACCGGGGAGATACGCAGTATTTT. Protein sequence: CASTTPNRGDTQYF.

CDR3 region: CATSRGGTSGYNEQFF. The DNA for the CDR3 is TGTGCCACCAGTCGGGGGGGGACTAGCGGATACAATGAGCAGTTCTTC. The chain joins TRBV15 to TRBJ2-1, with 11 nucleotides matching TRBD2. Trimming removed 6 bases from V and 4 bases from J; junction bases left unmatched: 8. The CDR3 sequence is 16 residues long. CDR1 and CDR2 (germline): LNHNV, YYDKDF (reference sequence).

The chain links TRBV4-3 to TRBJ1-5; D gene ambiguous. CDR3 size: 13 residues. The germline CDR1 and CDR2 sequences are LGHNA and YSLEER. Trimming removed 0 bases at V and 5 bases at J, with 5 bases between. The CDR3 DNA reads TGCGCCAGCAGCCAAGAGATAGATCAGCCCCAGCATTTT. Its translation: CASSQEIDQPQHF.

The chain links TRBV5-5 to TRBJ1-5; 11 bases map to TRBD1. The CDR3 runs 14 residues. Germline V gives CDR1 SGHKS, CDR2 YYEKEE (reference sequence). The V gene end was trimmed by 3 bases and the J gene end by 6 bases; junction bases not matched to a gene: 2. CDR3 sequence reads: CASSWGTGGQPQHF. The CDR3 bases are TGTGCCAGCAGCTGGGGGACAGGGGGTCAGCCCCAGCATTTT.

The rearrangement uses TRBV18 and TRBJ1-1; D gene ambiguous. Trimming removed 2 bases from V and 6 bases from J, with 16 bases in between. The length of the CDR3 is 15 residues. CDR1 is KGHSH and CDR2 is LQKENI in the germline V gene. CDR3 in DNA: TGTGCCAGCTCACCAAAAGAACCCAGAGGCGCTGAAGCTTTCTTT. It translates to CASSPKEPRGAEAFF.

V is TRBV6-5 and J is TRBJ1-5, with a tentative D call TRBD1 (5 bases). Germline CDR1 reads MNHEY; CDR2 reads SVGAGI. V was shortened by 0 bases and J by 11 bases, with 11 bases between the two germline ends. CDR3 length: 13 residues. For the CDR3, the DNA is TGTGCCAGCAGTTACTCCGAAGGGGCTACCCAGCATTTT. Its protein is CASSYSEGATQHF.

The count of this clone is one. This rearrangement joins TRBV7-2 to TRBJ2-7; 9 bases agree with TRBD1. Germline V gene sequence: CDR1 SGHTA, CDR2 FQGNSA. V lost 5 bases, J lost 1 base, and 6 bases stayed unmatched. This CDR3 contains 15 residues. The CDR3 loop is CASSGGTGRSYEQYF. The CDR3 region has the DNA TGTGCCAGCAGCGGTGGGACAGGGAGATCCTACGAGCAGTACTTC. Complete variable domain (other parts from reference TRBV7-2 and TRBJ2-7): GAGVSQSPSNKVTEKGKDVELRCDPISGHTALYWYRQSLGQGLEFLIYFQGNSAPDKSGLPSDRFSAERTGGSVSTLTIQRTQQEDSAVYLCASSGGTGRSYEQYFGPGTRLTVT.

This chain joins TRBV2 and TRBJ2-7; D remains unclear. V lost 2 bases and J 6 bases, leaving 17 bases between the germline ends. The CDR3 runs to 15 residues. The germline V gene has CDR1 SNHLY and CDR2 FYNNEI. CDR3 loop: CASSESAEAQLEQYF. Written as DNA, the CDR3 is TGTGCCAGCAGTGAATCCGCGGAAGCCCAACTCGAGCAGTACTTC.

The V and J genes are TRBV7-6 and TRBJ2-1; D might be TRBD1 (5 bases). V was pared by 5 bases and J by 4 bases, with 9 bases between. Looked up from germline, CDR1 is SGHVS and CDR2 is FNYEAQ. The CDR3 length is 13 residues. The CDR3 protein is CASSLDSYNEQFF. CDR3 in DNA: TGTGCCAGCAGCCTCGACAGTTACAATGAGCAGTTCTTC.

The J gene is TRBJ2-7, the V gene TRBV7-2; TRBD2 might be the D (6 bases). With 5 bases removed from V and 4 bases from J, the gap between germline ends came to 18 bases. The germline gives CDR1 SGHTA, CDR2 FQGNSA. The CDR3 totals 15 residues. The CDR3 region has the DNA TGTGCCAGCAGCCCAACGGTCCGTCGGGAGTACGAGCAGTACTTC. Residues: CASSPTVRREYEQYF.

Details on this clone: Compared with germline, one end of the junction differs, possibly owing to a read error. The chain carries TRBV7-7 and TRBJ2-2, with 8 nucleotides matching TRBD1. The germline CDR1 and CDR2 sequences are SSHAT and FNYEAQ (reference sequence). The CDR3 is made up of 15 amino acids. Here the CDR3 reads CASSPGQGVTGELFF. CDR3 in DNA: TGTGCTAGCAGCCCTGGACAGGGTGTTACCGGGGAGCTGTTTTTT.

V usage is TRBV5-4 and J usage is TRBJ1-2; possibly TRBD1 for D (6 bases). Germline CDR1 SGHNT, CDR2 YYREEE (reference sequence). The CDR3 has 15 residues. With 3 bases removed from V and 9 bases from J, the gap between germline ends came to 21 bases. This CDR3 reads CASSSKTGEYESYTF. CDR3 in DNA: TGTGCCAGCAGCTCGAAGACAGGAGAGTATGAGAGCTACACCTTC.

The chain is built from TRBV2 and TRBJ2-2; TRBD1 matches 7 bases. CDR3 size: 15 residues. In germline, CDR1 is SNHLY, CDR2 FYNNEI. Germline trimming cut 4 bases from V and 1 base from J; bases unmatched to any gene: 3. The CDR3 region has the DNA TGTGCCAGCAGTGCACAGGGGAGGAACACCGGGGAGCTGTTTTTT. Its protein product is CASSAQGRNTGELFF.

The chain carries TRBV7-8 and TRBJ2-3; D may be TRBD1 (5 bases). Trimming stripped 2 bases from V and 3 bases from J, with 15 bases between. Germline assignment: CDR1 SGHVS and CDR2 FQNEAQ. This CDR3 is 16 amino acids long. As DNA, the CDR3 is TGTGCCAGCAGCTTACGGGCAGGGCCGACGACAGATACGCAGTATTTT. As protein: CASSLRAGPTTDTQYF.

The DNA of the CDR3 is TGCAGCGTAGGCGGACAGGACGAGCAGTACTTC. Its translation is CSVGGQDEQYF. This chain connects TRBV29-1 to TRBJ2-7, with 7 bases fitting TRBD1. CDR1 is SQVTM and CDR2 is ANQGSEA in the germline V gene. After removal of 6 bases from V and 5 bases from J, the junction contained 4 bases not matched to a gene. There are 11 residues in the CDR3.

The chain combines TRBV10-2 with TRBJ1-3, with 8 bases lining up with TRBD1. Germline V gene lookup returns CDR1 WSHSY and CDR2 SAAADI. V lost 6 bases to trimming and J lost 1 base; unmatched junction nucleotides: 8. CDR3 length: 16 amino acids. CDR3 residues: CASRPPTGESGNTIYF. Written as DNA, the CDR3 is TGCGCCAGCAGGCCCCCGACAGGGGAATCTGGAAACACCATATATTTT.

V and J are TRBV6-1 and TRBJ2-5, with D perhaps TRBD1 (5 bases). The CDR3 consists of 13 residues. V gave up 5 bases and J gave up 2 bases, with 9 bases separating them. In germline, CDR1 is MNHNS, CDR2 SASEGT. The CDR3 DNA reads TGTGCCAGCAGTTTGACAGTACAAGAGACCCAGTACTTC. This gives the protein CASSLTVQETQYF.

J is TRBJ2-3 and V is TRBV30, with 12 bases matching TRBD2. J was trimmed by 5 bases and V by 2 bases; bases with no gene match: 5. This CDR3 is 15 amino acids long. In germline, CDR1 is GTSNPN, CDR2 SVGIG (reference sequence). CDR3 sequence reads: CAWSLGLAGRDTQYF. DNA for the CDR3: TGTGCCTGGAGTCTTGGACTAGCGGGGAGAGATACGCAGTATTTT. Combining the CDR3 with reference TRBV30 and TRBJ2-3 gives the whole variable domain SQTIHQWPATLVQPVGSPLSLECTVEGTSNPNLYWYRQAAGRGLQLLFYSVGIGQISSEVPQNLSASRPQDRQFILSSKKLLLSDSGFYLCAWSLGLAGRDTQYFGPGTRLTVL.

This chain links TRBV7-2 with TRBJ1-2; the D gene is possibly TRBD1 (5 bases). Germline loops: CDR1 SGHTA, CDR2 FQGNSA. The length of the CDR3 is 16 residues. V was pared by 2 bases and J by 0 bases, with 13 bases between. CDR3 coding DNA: TGTGCCAGCAGCTTATTAGGGGCCTCGACTAACTATGGCTACACCTTC. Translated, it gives CASSLLGASTNYGYTF.

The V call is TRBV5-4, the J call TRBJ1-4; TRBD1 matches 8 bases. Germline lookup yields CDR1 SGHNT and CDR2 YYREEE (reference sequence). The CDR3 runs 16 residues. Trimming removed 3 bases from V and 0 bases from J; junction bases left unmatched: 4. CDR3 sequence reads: CASSSGQGATNEKLFF. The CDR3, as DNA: TGTGCCAGCAGCTCCGGACAGGGCGCAACTAATGAAAAACTGTTTTTT. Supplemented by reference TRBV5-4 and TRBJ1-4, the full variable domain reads ETGVTQSPTHLIKTRGQQVTLRCSSQSGHNTVSWYQQALGQGPQFIFQYYREEENGRGNFPPRFSGLQFPNYSSELNVNALELDDSALYLCASSSGQGATNEKLFFGSGTQLSVL.

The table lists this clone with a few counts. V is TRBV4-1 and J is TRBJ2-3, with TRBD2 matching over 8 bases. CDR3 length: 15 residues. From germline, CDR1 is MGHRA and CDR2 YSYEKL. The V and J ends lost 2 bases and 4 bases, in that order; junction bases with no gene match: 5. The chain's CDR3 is CASSQFGLAPDTQYF. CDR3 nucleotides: TGCGCCAGCAGCCAATTCGGACTAGCTCCAGATACGCAGTATTTT.

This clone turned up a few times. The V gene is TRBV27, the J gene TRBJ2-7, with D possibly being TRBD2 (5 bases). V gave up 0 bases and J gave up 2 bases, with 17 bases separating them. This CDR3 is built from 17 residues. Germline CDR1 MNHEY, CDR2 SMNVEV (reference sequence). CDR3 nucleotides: TGTGCCAGCAGTTTATCGGTGGCGGGCGTGACACCCTACGAGCAGTACTTC. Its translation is CASSLSVAGVTPYEQYF.

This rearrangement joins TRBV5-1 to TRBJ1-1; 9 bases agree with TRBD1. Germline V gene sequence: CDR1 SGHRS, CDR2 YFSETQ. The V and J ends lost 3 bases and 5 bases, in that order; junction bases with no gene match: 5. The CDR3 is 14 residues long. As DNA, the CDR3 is TGCGCCAGCAGCTCGAGGACAGGGGAGACTGAAGCTTTCTTT. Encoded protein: CASSSRTGETEAFF.

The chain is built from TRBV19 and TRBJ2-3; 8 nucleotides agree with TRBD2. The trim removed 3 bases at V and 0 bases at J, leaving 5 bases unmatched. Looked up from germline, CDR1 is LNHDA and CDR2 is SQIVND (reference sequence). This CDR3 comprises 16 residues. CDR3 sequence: CASSIGGVSSTDTQYF. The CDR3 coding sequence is TGTGCCAGTAGTATCGGGGGGGTTTCTAGCACAGATACGCAGTATTTT.

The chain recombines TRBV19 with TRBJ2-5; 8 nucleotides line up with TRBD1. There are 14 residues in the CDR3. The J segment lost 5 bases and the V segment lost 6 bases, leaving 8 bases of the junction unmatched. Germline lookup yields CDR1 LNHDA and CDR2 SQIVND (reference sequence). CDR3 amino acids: CASSLSGGRETQYF. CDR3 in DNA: TGTGCCAGTAGCCTCTCAGGGGGCCGGGAGACCCAGTACTTC.